The entry that follows covers one TCR beta chain sequence. Antigen: not known. The record originates from a study of human T cells and chemical hapten exposure. The study, taken as a whole, reports: Sensitizing with DPC caused no change in TCRs above 1 in 1000 frequency.

Indicated time point: patch test 3, about 24 weeks after DPC sensitization. The treatment denotes: therapeutic diphenylcyclopropenone sensitization with weekly scalp DPC. TCRdb re-analysed the RACE reads in MiXCR, keeping a single row per CDR3 protein. The profile covers 99,000 or so distinct CDR3 sequences, with around 34% appearing a single time and 2.5% to 3% taken by the ten largest. Germline V gene data show CDR1 as MNHEY and CDR2 as SVGEGT. The CDR3 spans 11 residues. Trimming pared 1 base from V and 8 bases from J, leaving 3 bases between. V and J are TRBV6-2 or TRBV6-3 and TRBJ2-1, with D uncertain. Sequenced material: whole blood, taken in connection with sensitization to the hapten diphenylcyclopropenone (DPC). The clonotype comes from a man in his forties with alopecia areata. Some clones in this sample may be carry-over from other donors' samples. The CDR3 loop reads CASSYLDEQFF. In DNA form, the CDR3 reads TGTGCCAGCAGTTACTTGGATGAGCAGTTCTTC.